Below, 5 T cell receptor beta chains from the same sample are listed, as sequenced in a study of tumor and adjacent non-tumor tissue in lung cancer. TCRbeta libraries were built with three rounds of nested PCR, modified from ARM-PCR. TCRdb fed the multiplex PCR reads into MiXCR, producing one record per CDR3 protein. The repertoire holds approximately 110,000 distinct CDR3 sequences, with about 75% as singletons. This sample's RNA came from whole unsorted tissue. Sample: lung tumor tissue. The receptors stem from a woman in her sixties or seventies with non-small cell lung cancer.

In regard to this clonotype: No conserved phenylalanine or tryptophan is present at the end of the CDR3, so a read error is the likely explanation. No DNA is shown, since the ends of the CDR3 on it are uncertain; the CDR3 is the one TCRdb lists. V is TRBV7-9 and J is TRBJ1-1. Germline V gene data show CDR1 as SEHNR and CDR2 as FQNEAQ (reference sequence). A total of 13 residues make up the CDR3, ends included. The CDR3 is CASSSIMNTEALV.

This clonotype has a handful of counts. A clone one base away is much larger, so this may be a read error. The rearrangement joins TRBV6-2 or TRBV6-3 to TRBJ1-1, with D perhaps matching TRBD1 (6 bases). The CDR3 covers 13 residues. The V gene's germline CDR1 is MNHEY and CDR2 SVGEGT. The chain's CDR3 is CVSSPDSHTEAFF. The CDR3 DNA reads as TGTGTCAGCAGTCCGGACAGTCACACTGAAGCTTTCTTT.

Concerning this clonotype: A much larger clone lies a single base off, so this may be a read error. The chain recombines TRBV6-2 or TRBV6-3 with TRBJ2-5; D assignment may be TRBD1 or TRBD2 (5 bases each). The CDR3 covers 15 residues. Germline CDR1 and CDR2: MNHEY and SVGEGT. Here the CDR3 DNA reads TGTGTCAGCAGTTCCCTCGGGACCAAAGGGGAGACCCAGTACTTC. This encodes CVSSSLGTKGETQYF.

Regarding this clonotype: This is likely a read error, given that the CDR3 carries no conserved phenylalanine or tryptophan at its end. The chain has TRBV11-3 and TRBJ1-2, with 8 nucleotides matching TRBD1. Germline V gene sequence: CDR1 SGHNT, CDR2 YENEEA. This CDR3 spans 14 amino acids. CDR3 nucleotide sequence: TGTGTAAGCAGCTTTGCAGGGGGCGTTAATGGCTACACCTAC. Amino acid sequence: CVSSFAGGVNGYTY.

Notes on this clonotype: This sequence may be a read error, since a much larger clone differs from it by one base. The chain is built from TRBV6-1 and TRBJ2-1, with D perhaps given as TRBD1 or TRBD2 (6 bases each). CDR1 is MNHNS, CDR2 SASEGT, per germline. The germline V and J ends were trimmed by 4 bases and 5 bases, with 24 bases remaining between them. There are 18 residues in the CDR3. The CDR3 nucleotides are TGTGCCAGCAGTGTCCGGGGGACATTAGCGTGGGGGAACAATGAGCAGTTCTTC. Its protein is CASSVRGTLAWGNNEQFF.